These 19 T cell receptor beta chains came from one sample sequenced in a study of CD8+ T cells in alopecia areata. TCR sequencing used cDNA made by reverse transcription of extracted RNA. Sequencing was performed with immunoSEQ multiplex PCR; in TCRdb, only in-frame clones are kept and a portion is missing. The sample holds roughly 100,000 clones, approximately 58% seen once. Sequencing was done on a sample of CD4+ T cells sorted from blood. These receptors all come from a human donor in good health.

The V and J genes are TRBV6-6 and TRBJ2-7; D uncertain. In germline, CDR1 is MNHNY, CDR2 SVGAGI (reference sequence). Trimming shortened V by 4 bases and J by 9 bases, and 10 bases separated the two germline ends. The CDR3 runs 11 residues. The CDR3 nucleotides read TGTGCCAGCAGTTCCTCCCTTGGGCAGTACTTC. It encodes CASSSSLGQYF.

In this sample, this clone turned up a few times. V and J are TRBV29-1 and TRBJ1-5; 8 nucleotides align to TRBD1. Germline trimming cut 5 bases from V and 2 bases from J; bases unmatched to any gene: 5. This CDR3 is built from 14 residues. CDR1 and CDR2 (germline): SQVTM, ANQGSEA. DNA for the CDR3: TGCAGCGTTATCCCAGGGGGCGGCAATCAGCCCCAGCATTTT. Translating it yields CSVIPGGGNQPQHF.

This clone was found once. The CDR3 reads CAWSPGTDGYTF. The CDR3 nucleotides are TGTGCCTGGAGCCCCGGGACGGATGGCTACACCTTC. The chain has TRBV30 and TRBJ1-2; a possible D gene is TRBD1 (5 bases). The germline V gene has CDR1 GTSNPN and CDR2 SVGIG (reference sequence). The CDR3 runs to 12 residues. Trimming removed 3 bases from V and 6 bases from J, with 11 bases in between.

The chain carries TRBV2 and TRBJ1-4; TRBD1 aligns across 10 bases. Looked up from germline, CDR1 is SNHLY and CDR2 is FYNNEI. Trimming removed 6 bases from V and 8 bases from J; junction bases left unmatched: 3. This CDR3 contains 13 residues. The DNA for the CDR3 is TGTGCCAGCAGGACAGGGGGCCAAGAAAAACTGTTTTTT. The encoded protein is CASRTGGQEKLFF.

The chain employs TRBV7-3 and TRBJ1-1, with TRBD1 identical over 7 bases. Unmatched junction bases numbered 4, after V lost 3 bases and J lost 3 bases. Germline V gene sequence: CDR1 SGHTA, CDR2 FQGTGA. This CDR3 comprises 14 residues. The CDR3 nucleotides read TGTGCCAGCAGCTTCACAGGGGAGCACACTGAAGCTTTCTTT. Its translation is CASSFTGEHTEAFF.

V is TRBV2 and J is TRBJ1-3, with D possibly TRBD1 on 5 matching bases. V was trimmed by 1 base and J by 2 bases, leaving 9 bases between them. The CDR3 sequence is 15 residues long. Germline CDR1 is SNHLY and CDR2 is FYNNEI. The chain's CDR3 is CASSEEGDPGNTIYF. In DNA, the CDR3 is TGTGCCAGCAGTGAAGAAGGGGACCCTGGAAACACCATATATTTT.

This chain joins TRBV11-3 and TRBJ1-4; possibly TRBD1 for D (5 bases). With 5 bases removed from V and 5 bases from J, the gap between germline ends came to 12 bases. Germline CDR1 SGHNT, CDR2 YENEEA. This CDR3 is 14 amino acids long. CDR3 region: CASSLGGGNEKLFF. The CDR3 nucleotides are TGTGCCAGCAGCCTCGGTGGGGGAAATGAAAAACTGTTTTTT.

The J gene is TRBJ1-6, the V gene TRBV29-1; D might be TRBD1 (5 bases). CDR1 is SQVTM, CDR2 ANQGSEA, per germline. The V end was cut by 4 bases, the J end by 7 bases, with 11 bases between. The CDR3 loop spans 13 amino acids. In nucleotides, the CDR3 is TGCAGCGTTGCGAGCGGGACGAATTCACCCCTCCACTTT. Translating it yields CSVASGTNSPLHF.

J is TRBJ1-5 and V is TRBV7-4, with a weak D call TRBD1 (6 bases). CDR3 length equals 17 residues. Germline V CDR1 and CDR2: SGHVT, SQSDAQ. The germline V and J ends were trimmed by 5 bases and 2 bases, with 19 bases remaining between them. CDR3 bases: TGTGCCAGCAGCCTCCGACAGGAGGAGAGGGGCAATCAGCCCCAGCATTTT. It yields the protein CASSLRQEERGNQPQHF. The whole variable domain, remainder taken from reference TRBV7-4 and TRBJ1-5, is GAGVSQSPRYKVAKRGRDVALRCDSISGHVTLYWYRQTLGQGSEVLTYSQSDAQRDKSGRPSGRFSAERPERSVSTLKIQRTEQGDSAVYLCASSLRQEERGNQPQHFGDGTRLSIL.

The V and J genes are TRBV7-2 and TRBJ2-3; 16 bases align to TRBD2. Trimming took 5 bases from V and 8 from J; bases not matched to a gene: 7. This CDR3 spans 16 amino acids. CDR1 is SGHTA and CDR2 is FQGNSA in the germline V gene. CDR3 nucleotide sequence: TGTGCCAGCAGCGCGGGACTAGCGGGGGGGCTAGGTACGCAGTATTTT. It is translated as CASSAGLAGGLGTQYF.

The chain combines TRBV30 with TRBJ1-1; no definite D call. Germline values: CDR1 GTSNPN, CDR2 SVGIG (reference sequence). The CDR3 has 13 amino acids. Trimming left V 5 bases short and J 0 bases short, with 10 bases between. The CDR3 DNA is TGTGCCTGGGAGTCCCAAATGAACACTGAAGCTTTCTTT. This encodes CAWESQMNTEAFF.

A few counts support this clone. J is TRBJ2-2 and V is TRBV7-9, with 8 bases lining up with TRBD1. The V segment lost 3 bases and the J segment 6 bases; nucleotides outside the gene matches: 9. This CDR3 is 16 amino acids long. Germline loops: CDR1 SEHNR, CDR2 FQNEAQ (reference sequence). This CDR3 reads CASSFRQGSGAGELFF. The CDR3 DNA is TGTGCCAGCAGCTTTAGACAGGGGTCCGGCGCCGGGGAGCTGTTTTTT.

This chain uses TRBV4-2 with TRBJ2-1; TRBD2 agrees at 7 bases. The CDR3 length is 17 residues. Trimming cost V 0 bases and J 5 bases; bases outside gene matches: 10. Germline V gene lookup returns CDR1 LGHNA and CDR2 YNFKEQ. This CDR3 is CASSQESRAGLDNEQFF. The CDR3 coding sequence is TGTGCCAGCAGCCAAGAATCGAGAGCGGGATTAGACAATGAGCAGTTCTTC.

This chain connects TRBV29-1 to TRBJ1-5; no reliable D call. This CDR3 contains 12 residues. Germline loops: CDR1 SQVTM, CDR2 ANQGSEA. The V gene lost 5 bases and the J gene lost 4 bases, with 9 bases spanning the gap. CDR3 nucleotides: TGCAGCGTTTCGGAATGGAATCAGCCCCAGCATTTT. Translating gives CSVSEWNQPQHF.

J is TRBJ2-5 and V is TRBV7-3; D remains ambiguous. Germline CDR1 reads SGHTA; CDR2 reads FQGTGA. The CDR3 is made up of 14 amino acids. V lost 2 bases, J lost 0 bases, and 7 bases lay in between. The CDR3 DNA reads TGTGCCAGCAGCTTAGGCGGAAACCAAGAGACCCAGTACTTC. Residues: CASSLGGNQETQYF. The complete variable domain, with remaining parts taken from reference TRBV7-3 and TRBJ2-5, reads GAGVSQTPSNKVTEKGKYVELRCDPISGHTALYWYRQSLGQGPEFLIYFQGTGAADDSGLPNDRFFAVRPEGSVSTLKIQRTERGDSAVYLCASSLGGNQETQYFGPGTRLLVL.

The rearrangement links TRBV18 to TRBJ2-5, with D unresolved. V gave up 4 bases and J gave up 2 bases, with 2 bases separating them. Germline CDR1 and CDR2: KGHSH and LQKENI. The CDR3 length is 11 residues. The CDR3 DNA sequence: TGTGCCAGCTCACAACAAGAGACCCAGTACTTC. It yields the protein CASSQQETQYF.

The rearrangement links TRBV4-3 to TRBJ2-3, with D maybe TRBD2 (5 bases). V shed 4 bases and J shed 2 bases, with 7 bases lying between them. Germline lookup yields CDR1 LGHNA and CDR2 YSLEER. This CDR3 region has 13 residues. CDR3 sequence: CASSPSTTDTQYF. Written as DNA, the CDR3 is TGCGCCAGCAGCCCTAGCACCACAGATACGCAGTATTTT.

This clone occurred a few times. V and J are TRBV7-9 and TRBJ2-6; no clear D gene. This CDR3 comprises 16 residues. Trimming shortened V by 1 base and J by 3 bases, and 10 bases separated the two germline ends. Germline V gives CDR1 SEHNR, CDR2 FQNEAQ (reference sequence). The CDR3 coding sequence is TGTGCCAGCAGCTTAGGACACTCGGGTGGGGCCAACGTCCTGACTTTC. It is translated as CASSLGHSGGANVLTF.

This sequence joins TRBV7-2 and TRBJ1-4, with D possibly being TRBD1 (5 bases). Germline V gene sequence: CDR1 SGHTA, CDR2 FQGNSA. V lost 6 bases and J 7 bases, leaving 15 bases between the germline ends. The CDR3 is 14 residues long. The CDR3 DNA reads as TGTGCCAGCAGATTGGGGCAGGGAAGTGAAAAACTGTTTTTT. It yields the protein CASRLGQGSEKLFF.